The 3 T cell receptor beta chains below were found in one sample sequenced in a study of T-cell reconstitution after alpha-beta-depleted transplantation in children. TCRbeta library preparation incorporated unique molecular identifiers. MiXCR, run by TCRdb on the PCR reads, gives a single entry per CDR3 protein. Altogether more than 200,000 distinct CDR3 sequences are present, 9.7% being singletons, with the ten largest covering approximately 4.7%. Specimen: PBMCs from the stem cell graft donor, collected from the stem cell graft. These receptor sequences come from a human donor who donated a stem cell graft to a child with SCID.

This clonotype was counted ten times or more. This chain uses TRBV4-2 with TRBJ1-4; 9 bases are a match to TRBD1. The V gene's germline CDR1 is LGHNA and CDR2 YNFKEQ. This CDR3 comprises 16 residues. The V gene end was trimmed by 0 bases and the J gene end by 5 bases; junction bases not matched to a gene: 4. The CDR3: CASSQDPGQGNEKLFF. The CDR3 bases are TGTGCCAGCAGCCAAGATCCGGGACAGGGAAATGAAAAACTGTTTTTT.

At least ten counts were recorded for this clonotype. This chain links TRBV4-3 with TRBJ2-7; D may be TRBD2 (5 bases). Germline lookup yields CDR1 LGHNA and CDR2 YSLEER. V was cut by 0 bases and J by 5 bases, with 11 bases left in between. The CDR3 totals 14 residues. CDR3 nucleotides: TGCGCCAGCAGCCAAGACCTCACGGGGAACGAGCAGTACTTC. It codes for CASSQDLTGNEQYF.

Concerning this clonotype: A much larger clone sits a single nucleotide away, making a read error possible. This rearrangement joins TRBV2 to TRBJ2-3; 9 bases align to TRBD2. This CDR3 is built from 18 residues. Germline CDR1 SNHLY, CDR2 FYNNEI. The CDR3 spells CAISGPHSGGTSTDTQYF. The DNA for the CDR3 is TGTGCCATCAGTGGCCCCCACAGCGGGGGGACTAGCACAGATACGCAGTATTTT. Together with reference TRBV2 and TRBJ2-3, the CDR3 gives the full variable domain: EPEVTQTPSHQVTQMGQEVILRCVPISNHLYFYWYRQILGQKVEFLVSFYNNEISEKSEIFDDQFSVERPDGSNFTLKIRSTKLEDSAMYFCAISGPHSGGTSTDTQYFGPGTRLTVL.